Below, one T cell receptor beta chain is given with its context. With sequencing, the targeted depth ranged from 1 in 200,000 to 1 in 1 million T cells. Sequencing was performed with immunoSEQ multiplex PCR; in TCRdb, only in-frame clones are kept and a portion is missing. The table has about 160,000 clones, roughly four fifths seen once. These data originate in a study of cytotoxic CD8 clonotypes in ibrutinib-treated CLL. For the study at large: Across samples, productive templates numbered some 250,000 and productive rearrangements reached 75,000 to 100,000 on average.

The ends lost 3 bases at V and 1 base at J; junction bases unmatched: 5. Germline V CDR1 and CDR2: KGHSH, LQKENI. This CDR3 region has 16 residues. The origin of this receptor is a human donor with chronic lymphocytic leukemia. The source was PBMCs, collected after 12 months of ibrutinib treatment. The rearrangement uses TRBV18 and TRBJ2-7; 11 positions match TRBD2. The CDR3 DNA follows: TGTGCCAGCTCACCGATTAGCGGGAGGGTATCCTACGAGCAGTACTTC. It is translated as CASSPISGRVSYEQYF.